This section outlines one TCR beta chain sequence together with its context. These data are taken from a study of blood T cell repertoires in COVID-19. The V gene's germline CDR1 is MNHEY and CDR2 SVGAGI. Trimming at V came to 0 bases and at J to 5 bases, leaving 1 base not matched to a gene. The CDR3 runs to 16 residues. Profiled with immunoSEQ multiplex PCR; TCRdb holds only in-frame clones, not every one. This table has 150,000 to 200,000 clones, 88% appearing once. This receptor was identified in a man aged 35 to 55 with active or convalescent COVID-19. The V gene is TRBV6-5, the J gene TRBJ2-3; 14 bases align to TRBD2. Sequenced: peripheral blood. DNA for the CDR3: TGTGCCAGCAGTTACTCGACTAGCGGGGGGGAAGATACGCAGTATTTT. It is translated as CASSYSTSGGEDTQYF.